This T cell receptor (beta chain) is drawn from a study of blood T cell repertoires in COVID-19. The assay was immunoSEQ multiplex PCR, and TCRdb's table has in-frame clones only and misses some. The sample consists of under 100,000 clones, approximately 80% of them appearing once. Germline values: CDR1 SGHRS, CDR2 YFSETQ. This CDR3 region has 15 residues. Trimming left V 2 bases short and J 0 bases short, with 12 bases between. The TCR originated in a man aged 50-59 years with acute or convalescent COVID-19. The chain has TRBV5-1 and TRBJ2-7; no clear D. Material: peripheral blood. CDR3 bases: TGCGCCAGCAGCTTAGTCTTCGGTGGCTCCTACGAGCAGTACTTC. Protein: CASSLVFGGSYEQYF.